The present T cell receptor (beta chain) was sequenced within a study of T cell repertoires in cytomegalovirus infection. Study information: Alongside well-studied HLA-B-restricted CMV epitopes, recently identified HLA-C-restricted CMV epitopes were also used. CMV infection together with matching HLA type was indicated by public TCR beta signatures.

Each CDR3 protein is one row after TCRdb ran MiXCR on the reads. Of hundreds of thousands of distinct CDR3 sequences in the sample, approximately 40% were seen once. Comment on this clonotype: What it binds is not known.

Germline assignment: CDR1 MDHEN and CDR2 SYDVKM. The CDR3 is made up of 15 amino acids. Trimming cost V 5 bases and J 1 base, with 11 bases left between them. Points from the study as a whole: Accumulated public TCR beta family frequency recognized individuals carrying CMV together with the relevant HLA. HLA-C-restricted TCR beta clonotypes specific for CMV led the ex vivo response.

The sequence came from a human donor in good health (CMV status not recorded). Some clones in this sample may be carry-over from other donors' samples. The sample here was cultured PBMCs, taken from culture after CMV antigen stimulation. The rearrangement uses TRBV28 and TRBJ2-2; a weak D match, TRBD2 (5 bases). The CDR3 DNA follows: TGTGCCAGCAGTGGAGCTAGCCTGAACACCGGGGAGCTGTTTTTT. This translates into CASSGASLNTGELFF.